This TCR beta chain was sequenced in a study of blood T cell repertoires in COVID-19 (dated by TCRdb to 2020 to 2021). General notes on the study: Samples from collaborators originated in the United States, Italy and Spain and spanned both the acute and convalescent phases of COVID-19. The prospective study material was composed of cDNA or gDNA derived from T cells, B-cell-depleted T cells, or PBMCs. The dataset comprised deeply sampled blood TCRbeta repertoires from subjects exposed to, actively infected with, or recovered from COVID-19. The repertoires were released in a freely available public database meant as a resource for research on the immune response to SARS-CoV-2. Samples were obtained from the ongoing ImmuneRACE study (first 160 participants) and from about 1,300 subjects provided by 6 global collaborators. Nearly every sample came with metadata listing a de-identified subject ID, COVID-19 status, age in years and sex. Where HLA class I and class II types were available, the types were taken from metadata supplied by the sample provider, not from assay-based typing. What the work shows at the level of the full study, not this receptor alone: The amount of clinical and demographic metadata varied by source and participant and was provided uncurated.

TCRbeta CDR3 regions were amplified from genomic DNA using the immunoSEQ Assay, a bias-controlled multiplex PCR. Processing in the source paper ran as follows. The number of nucleated cells in each sample was estimated from the amplification of reference gene primers within the assay. To quantify the absolute abundance of each unique TCRbeta CDR3 rearrangement, sequence reads were collapsed and filtered. For each sample, productive Simpson clonality was calculated as the square root of Simpson's diversity index across productive rearrangements. TCRdb retrieved this table from immuneACCESS and kept in-frame rearrangements only. Not all clones are present; in checked studies, unresolved V genes account for under half, and no reason is known for the remainder. The V and J calls and clone size come from that table; D and trimming were worked out from the DNA. The sample has roughly 240,000 clones on record, approximately 88% of them singletons. The top ten clonotypes cover roughly 2.3% of the sample.

Enrolling through a virtual design, the prospective study's participants ranged in age from about 18 to 89 years and lived across more than 20 United States geographic areas. In the prospective study, cohorts were assigned on the basis of participant-reported clinical history obtained from a screening survey and a study questionnaire. Mobile phlebotomists in the prospective study collected whole blood, serum and a nasopharyngeal or oropharyngeal swab from every participant. Participants in the prospective study had the option to provide additional blood draws and questionnaires over a roughly 2-month period. Prospective study blood samples were shipped either frozen or at room temperature before DNA extraction. The germline V gene (reference sequence) yields LGHDT for CDR1 and YNNKEL for CDR2. Including cysteine and phenylalanine, the CDR3 has 15 amino acids. Of all the DNA, just the CDR3 is kept, 45 bases in frame from base 1. V was cut back by 0 bases and J by 4 bases, leaving a gap of 12 bases between them.

This clone came up once. No cognate antigen has been identified for it. Base quality data are lacking; no much larger clone is found one base away. This receptor chain uses TRBV3-1 (or the pseudogene TRBV3-2) and TRBJ2-5; the D gene assignment is ambiguous. The sequence came from a woman between 40 and 55 years old with acute COVID-19. Material for sequencing was PBMCs or T cells enriched from blood (not recorded which). CDR3 sequence: CASSQDPLATETQYF. Read as DNA, the sequence is TGTGCCAGCAGCCAAGACCCCCTGGCAACAGAGACCCAGTACTTC.